This entry is about one T cell receptor beta chain. Data came from immunoSEQ multiplex PCR; TCRdb stores just in-frame clones and leaves some out. The repertoire includes some 900,000 clones, over 60% of them detected once, and roughly 1.5% sits in the top ten. The investigators split CD4+ cells into a CD45RA+ naive subset and a CD45RA-negative memory subset. This sample stems from a study of shared clonotypes between healthy human individuals. Study details: A few men and two women, aged 18 to 49, were donors.

The sequenced sample was memory CD4+ T cells sorted from blood. The subset here: CD45RA-negative fraction. The sequence was collected from a man between 18 and 35 years old in good health.

The CDR3 sequence is CASSFSSGRGKNIQYF. The CDR3 coding sequence is TGTGCCAGCAGCTTTTCTAGCGGGAGGGGCAAAAACATTCAGTACTTC. The chain couples TRBV7-2 to TRBJ2-4; 12 positions agree with TRBD2. Germline values: CDR1 SGHTA, CDR2 FQGNSA. CDR3 length: 16 residues. The V gene end was trimmed by 3 bases and the J gene end by 3 bases; junction bases not matched to a gene: 3. Drawing the rest from reference TRBV7-2 and TRBJ2-4, the complete variable domain is GAGVSQSPSNKVTEKGKDVELRCDPISGHTALYWYRQSLGQGLEFLIYFQGNSAPDKSGLPSDRFSAERTGGSVSTLTIQRTQQEDSAVYLCASSFSSGRGKNIQYFGAGTRLSVL.